The 5 T cell receptor beta chains in this list originate from one sample, sequenced in a study of blood T cells in healthy people across ages. A second PCR of 7 to 11 cycles used a sample-barcoded 5' primer and a J-beta primer mix. From the 5' RACE reads, TCRdb called clonotypes with MiXCR, one entry per CDR3 protein. The repertoire holds about 1.6 million distinct CDR3 sequences, with about 31% as singletons. Input material: blood. These receptors originate from a woman aged 25 to 45 in good health.

This clonotype showed up just a few times. The chain combines TRBV7-8 with TRBJ2-4, with no clear D. Trimming took 1 base from V and 0 from J, leaving 16 bases between them. This CDR3 has 18 amino acids. Germline assignment: CDR1 SGHVS and CDR2 FQNEAQ. The CDR3 spells CASSLVGSFRLAKNIQYF. The CDR3 nucleotides read TGTGCCAGCAGCTTAGTAGGTAGTTTCCGTCTAGCCAAAAACATTCAGTACTTC.

Regarding this clonotype: At one boundary the junction diverges from the germline segment, which might be a read error. This chain links TRBV10-3 with TRBJ2-5; a weak D match, TRBD2 (6 bases). From germline, CDR1 is ENHRY and CDR2 SYGVKD. The CDR3 is made up of 15 amino acids. CDR3 sequence reads: CATSGAAGTQETQYF. DNA of the CDR3: TGTGCCACCAGTGGTGCGGCGGGGACCCAAGAGACCCAGTACTTC.

J is TRBJ2-5 and V is TRBV13; tentative D call: TRBD2 (6 bases). Trimming took 3 bases from V and 9 from J, leaving 11 bases between them. CDR3 length equals 12 residues. Germline-derived CDR1 and CDR2 are PRHDT and FYEKMQ (reference sequence). CDR3: CASSFRTGAQYF. CDR3 DNA sequence: TGTGCCAGCAGCTTCCGGACGGGAGCCCAGTACTTC.

The chain recombines TRBV10-3 with TRBJ2-3; D is unclear. Germline assignment: CDR1 ENHRY and CDR2 SYGVKD. V was clipped by 7 bases and J by 0 bases, with 8 bases between them. The CDR3 length is 13 residues. In DNA, the CDR3 is TGTGCCATCATGGTGTCTAGCACAGATACGCAGTATTTT. It translates to CAIMVSSTDTQYF.

This rearrangement joins TRBV7-2 to TRBJ2-7; D gene unclear. Between the trimmed V and J ends, which lost 4 bases and 6 bases, there was a span of 16 bases. The germline gives CDR1 SGHTA, CDR2 FQGNSA. This CDR3 contains 14 residues. The CDR3 DNA sequence: TGTGCCAGCAGCTCCGACGGTACGTTGGGCGAGCAGTACTTC. It specifies CASSSDGTLGEQYF.